The rows below give T cell receptor beta chains drawn from one sample of a study of blood T cell repertoires in COVID-19. Method: immunoSEQ multiplex PCR; TCRdb's copy keeps in-frame clones and lacks some. Of fewer than 450,000 clones detected, roughly 91% appear once; the ten largest clones hold 1.2%. The sequencing sample was made of PBMCs or T cells enriched from blood (not recorded which). The receptors were gathered from a woman aged 18-29 years who had recovered from COVID-19. The conserved cysteine and the conserved F or W are not part of the CDR3 here. Each record gives: J gene, V gene, CDR3 protein.

TRBJ2-1 | TRBV7-9 | ASSLTGGPKQPYNEQF
TRBJ2-7 | TRBV11-1 | ASKRTGSLRSEQY
TRBJ1-2 | TRBV7-2 | ASSLRVGDYGYT
TRBJ1-3 | TRBV4-1 | ASSARQGSGNTIY
TRBJ2-5 | TRBV5-1 | ASSQSGRRGQETQY
TRBJ1-5 | TRBV19 | ASSPGGQPQH
TRBJ1-2 | TRBV5-1 | ASSLRSGYGYT
TRBJ1-2 | TRBV20-1 | SATHYGYT
TRBJ1-1 | TRBV5-1 | ASSLPYPEGAAF
TRBJ1-1 | TRBV18 | ASSPRDILMNTEAF
TRBJ2-5 | TRBV7-9 | ASSSGLAGYQETQY
TRBJ2-3 | TRBV15 | ATSPPDREDTDTQY
TRBJ1-1 | TRBV2 | ASSDGGSPTEAF
TRBJ2-1 | TRBV15 | ATAQERGEINEQF
TRBJ2-1 | TRBV4-1 | ASSGPGGGVNEQF
TRBJ1-6 | TRBV30 | AWNLAGGHNSPLH
TRBJ2-1 | TRBV5-1 | ASSPDRGLMDEQF
TRBJ1-6 | TRBV9 | ASSKTGTGIYNSPLH
TRBJ2-1 | TRBV6-2/TRBV6-3 | ASSPEGSYNEQF
TRBJ2-3 | TRBV29-1 | SVGYHRGLGTDTQY
TRBJ1-2 | TRBV10-3 | AISDEGGSYGYT
TRBJ2-7 | TRBV15 | ATSRGGVSYEQY
TRBJ2-7 | TRBV5-1 | ASSLEWGRNYEQY
TRBJ2-3 | TRBV6-5 | ASSYPTGEFADTQY
TRBJ2-7 | TRBV6-1 | ASSDRAVNEQY
TRBJ2-5 | TRBV6-2/TRBV6-3 | ASSYVDRIQETQY
TRBJ1-2 | TRBV6-1 | ASSESAGGGNGYT
TRBJ1-4 | TRBV2 | ASSDGQKKLF
TRBJ1-2 | TRBV5-4 | ASSPTGSSGYGYT
TRBJ1-1 | TRBV2 | ASSDRLTEAF
TRBJ2-7 | TRBV10-3 | AISPGGGGFNEQY
TRBJ1-1 | TRBV6-1 | ASREPGQGGHTEAF
TRBJ2-6 | TRBV7-3 | ASSTDSFISGANVLT
TRBJ2-7 | TRBV30 | AWSVQQGSFYEQY
TRBJ1-1 | TRBV4-3 | ASSQPGQGNTEAF